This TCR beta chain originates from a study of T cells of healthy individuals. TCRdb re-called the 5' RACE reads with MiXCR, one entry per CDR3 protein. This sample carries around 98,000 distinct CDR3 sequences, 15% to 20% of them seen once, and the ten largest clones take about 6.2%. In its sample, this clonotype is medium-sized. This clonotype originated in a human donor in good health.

CDR3 in amino acids: CATSDPTTGIGGELFF. The CDR3 bases are TGTGCCACCAGTGATCCGACGACAGGGATTGGCGGGGAGCTGTTTTTT. V usage is TRBV24-1 and J usage is TRBJ2-2; 7 bases align to TRBD1. CDR1 KGHDR and CDR2 SFDVKD come from the germline V gene. The CDR3 loop spans 16 amino acids. V lost 3 bases and J lost 7; bases outside the gene matches: 10.